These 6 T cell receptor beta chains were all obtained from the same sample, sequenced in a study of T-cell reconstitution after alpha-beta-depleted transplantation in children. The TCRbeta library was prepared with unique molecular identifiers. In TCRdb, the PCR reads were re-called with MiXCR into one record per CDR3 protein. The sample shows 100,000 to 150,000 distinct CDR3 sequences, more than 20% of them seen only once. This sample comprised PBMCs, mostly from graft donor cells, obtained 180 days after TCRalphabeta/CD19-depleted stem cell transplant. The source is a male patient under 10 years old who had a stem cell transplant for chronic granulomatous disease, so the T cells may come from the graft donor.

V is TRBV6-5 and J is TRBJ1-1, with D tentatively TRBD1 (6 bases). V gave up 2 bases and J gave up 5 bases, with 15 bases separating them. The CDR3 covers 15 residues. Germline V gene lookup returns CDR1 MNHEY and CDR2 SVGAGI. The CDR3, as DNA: TGTGCCAGCAGTTACGCAGGGGCGAGGAAGACTGAAGCTTTCTTT. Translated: CASSYAGARKTEAFF.

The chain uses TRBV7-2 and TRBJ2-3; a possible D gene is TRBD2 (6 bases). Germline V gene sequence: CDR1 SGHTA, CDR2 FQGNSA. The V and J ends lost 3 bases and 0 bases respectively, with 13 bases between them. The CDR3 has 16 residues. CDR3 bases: TGTGCCAGCAGCTTTGGAGGGCCCCCTAGCACAGATACGCAGTATTTT. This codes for CASSFGGPPSTDTQYF.

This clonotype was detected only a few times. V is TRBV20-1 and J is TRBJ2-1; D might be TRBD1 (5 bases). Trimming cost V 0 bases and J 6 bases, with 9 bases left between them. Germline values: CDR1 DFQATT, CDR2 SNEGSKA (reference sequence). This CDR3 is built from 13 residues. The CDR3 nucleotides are TGCAGTGCTAGAGAAGTCAGGGCCAATGAGCAGTTCTTC. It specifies CSAREVRANEQFF.

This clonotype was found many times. This CDR3 is CSAPSPTGRYNEQFF. CDR3 bases: TGCAGTGCCCCAAGTCCGACAGGGCGGTACAATGAGCAGTTCTTC. The chain carries TRBV20-1 and TRBJ2-1; 7 bases align to TRBD1. The CDR3 is 15 amino acids. CDR1 is DFQATT and CDR2 is SNEGSKA in the germline V gene (reference sequence). V shed 6 bases and J 4 bases; nucleotides not matched to a gene: 12.

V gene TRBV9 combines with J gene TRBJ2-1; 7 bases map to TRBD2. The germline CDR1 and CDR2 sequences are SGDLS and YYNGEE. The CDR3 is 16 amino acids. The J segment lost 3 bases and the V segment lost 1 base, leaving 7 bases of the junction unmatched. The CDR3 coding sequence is TGTGCCAGCAGCGTAACTCTGGCTAGCGGCTACAATGAGCAGTTCTTC. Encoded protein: CASSVTLASGYNEQFF.

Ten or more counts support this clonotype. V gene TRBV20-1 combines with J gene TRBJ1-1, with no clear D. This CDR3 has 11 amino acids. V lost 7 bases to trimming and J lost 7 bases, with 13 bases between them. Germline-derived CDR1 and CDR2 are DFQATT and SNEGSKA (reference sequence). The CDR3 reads CSGPEALEAFF. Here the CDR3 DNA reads TGCAGTGGCCCAGAGGCCCTTGAAGCTTTCTTT.